The rows below give T cell receptor beta chains drawn from one sample of a study of TIL therapy for anti-PD-1-resistant metastatic lung cancer. Some clones are missing from TCRdb's copy, which holds only in-frame ones; the method was immunoSEQ multiplex PCR. The sample includes about 100,000 clones, 50% to 70% of them seen just once. The sample consisted of tumor tissue, taken at baseline. These receptors were taken from a person aged 25-80 years with non-small cell lung cancer. CDR3s include the opening cysteine and the closing phenylalanine or tryptophan. Each record gives: clone size, CDR3 length, V gene, J gene, D gene, CDR3 protein, CDR3 DNA. The D gene is left open where the match is weak. Where a row states a size, it is once, few, many or the class of an expanded clone; other rows omit it.

size: many; length: 17; V: TRBV19; J: TRBJ1-3; D: -; CDR3: CASSIDPRRTSGNTIYF; DNA: TGTGCCAGTAGTATAGACCCTCGACGTACCTCTGGAAACACCATATATTTT
size: -; length: 12; V: TRBV29-1; J: TRBJ2-1; D: -; CDR3: CSVDWRGNEQFF; DNA: TGCAGCGTAGATTGGAGGGGCAATGAGCAGTTCTTC
size: -; length: 14; V: TRBV6-2/TRBV6-3; J: TRBJ2-7; D: -; CDR3: CASSYLENSYEQYF; DNA: TGTGCCAGCAGTTATCTAGAGAACTCCTACGAGCAGTACTTC
size: -; length: 19; V: TRBV3-1/TRBV3-2; J: TRBJ2-1; D: -; CDR3: CASSQVPGGPRFRVNEQFF; DNA: TGTGCCAGCAGCCAAGTTCCAGGGGGGCCAAGGTTCCGCGTCAATGAGCAGTTCTTC
size: -; length: 14; V: TRBV6-5; J: TRBJ1-4; D: -; CDR3: CASRRTRGNEKLFF; DNA: TGTGCCAGCCGGCGGACGCGGGGTAATGAAAAACTGTTTTTT
size: -; length: 11; V: TRBV10-1; J: TRBJ1-2; D: -; CDR3: CAAPGDYGYTF; DNA: TGCGCAGCCCCGGGTGACTATGGCTACACCTTC
size: -; length: 14; V: TRBV7-9; J: TRBJ2-7; D: -; CDR3: CASSFGGSSYEQYF; DNA: TGTGCCAGCAGCTTTGGAGGTAGCTCCTACGAGCAGTACTTC
size: -; length: 15; V: TRBV1; J: TRBJ1-5; D: -; CDR3: CTSSPWGGFNQPQHF; DNA: TGCACCAGCAGCCCCTGGGGCGGATTCAATCAGCCCCAGCATTTT
size: -; length: 15; V: TRBV9; J: TRBJ2-5; D: TRBD2; CDR3: CASSATSGSPETQYF; DNA: TGTGCCAGCAGCGCCACTAGCGGGAGTCCTGAGACCCAGTACTTC
size: -; length: 16; V: TRBV5-1; J: TRBJ2-5; D: TRBD2; CDR3: CASSHGLAGLGETQYF; DNA: TGCGCCAGCAGCCACGGACTAGCGGGACTTGGAGAGACCCAGTACTTC
size: -; length: 15; V: TRBV28; J: TRBJ1-1; D: -; CDR3: CASSSPGRRNTEAFF; DNA: TGTGCCAGCAGTTCCCCCGGACGGAGGAACACTGAAGCTTTCTTT
size: -; length: 13; V: TRBV5-4; J: TRBJ2-7; D: -; CDR3: CASSLGISYEQYF; DNA: TGTGCCAGCAGCTTGGGGATTTCCTACGAGCAGTACTTC
size: -; length: 18; V: TRBV29-1; J: TRBJ2-5; D: TRBD2; CDR3: CSVENPGLAGANQETQYF; DNA: TGCAGCGTTGAAAATCCGGGACTAGCGGGAGCGAACCAAGAGACCCAGTACTTC
size: few; length: 13; V: TRBV28; J: TRBJ1-2; D: -; CDR3: CATAEVHNYGYTF; DNA: TGTGCCACCGCGGAGGTCCATAACTATGGCTACACCTTC
size: -; length: 15; V: TRBV13; J: TRBJ2-3; D: -; CDR3: CASSLRGGGKDTQYF; DNA: TGTGCCAGCAGCCTTCGGGGCGGGGGCAAGGATACGCAGTATTTT
size: -; length: 15; V: TRBV7-9; J: TRBJ2-6; D: -; CDR3: CASSARRAGANVLTF; DNA: TGTGCCAGCAGCGCCCGAAGAGCTGGGGCCAACGTCCTGACTTTC
size: -; length: 18; V: TRBV6-1; J: TRBJ2-3; D: -; CDR3: CASSEAHGGGGTTDTQYF; DNA: TGTGCCAGCAGTGAAGCGCATGGCGGGGGCGGAACAACAGATACGCAGTATTTT
size: -; length: 14; V: TRBV6-5; J: TRBJ2-7; D: -; CDR3: CASDEGTFPYEQYF; DNA: TGTGCCAGCGACGAAGGGACATTCCCCTACGAGCAGTACTTC
size: many; length: 14; V: TRBV9; J: TRBJ1-1; D: -; CDR3: CASSVVDKNTEAFF; DNA: TGTGCCAGCAGCGTAGTAGACAAGAACACTGAAGCTTTCTTT
size: -; length: 11; V: TRBV12-3/TRBV12-4; J: TRBJ2-6; D: -; CDR3: CASSSWDVLTF; DNA: TGTGCCAGCAGTTCATGGGACGTCCTGACTTTC
size: -; length: 17; V: TRBV24-1; J: TRBJ2-1; D: TRBD1; CDR3: CATSDLSGTGDYNEQFF; DNA: TGTGCCACCAGTGATTTATCCGGGACAGGAGATTACAATGAGCAGTTCTTC
size: few; length: 14; V: TRBV6-5; J: TRBJ2-2; D: -; CDR3: CASSYWTDTGELFF; DNA: TGTGCCAGCAGTTATTGGACAGACACCGGGGAGCTGTTTTTT
size: -; length: 13; V: TRBV6-5; J: TRBJ2-5; D: -; CDR3: CASSFQGGETQYF; DNA: TGTGCCAGCAGTTTCCAGGGGGGGGAGACCCAGTACTTC
size: -; length: 15; V: TRBV10-3; J: TRBJ2-3; D: TRBD2; CDR3: CATGLAGTSTDTQYF; DNA: TGTGCCACCGGACTAGCGGGGACTAGCACAGATACGCAGTATTTT
size: -; length: 13; V: TRBV28; J: TRBJ2-3; D: TRBD1; CDR3: CATKGANTDTQYF; DNA: TGTGCTACGAAGGGGGCTAACACAGATACGCAGTATTTT
size: -; length: 18; V: TRBV7-2; J: TRBJ2-5; D: TRBD2; CDR3: CASSLALAGAPGWETQYF; DNA: TGTGCCAGCAGCTTAGCACTAGCGGGGGCCCCAGGATGGGAGACCCAGTACTTC
size: -; length: 19; V: TRBV5-4; J: TRBJ2-1; D: TRBD2; CDR3: CASSTTPGTSGFSYNEQFF; DNA: TGTGCCAGCAGCACTACCCCCGGGACTAGCGGGTTCTCCTACAATGAGCAGTTCTTC
size: -; length: 15; V: TRBV6-2/TRBV6-3; J: TRBJ2-2; D: -; CDR3: CASSSRPSYTGELFF; DNA: TGTGCCAGCAGTTCCCGCCCCTCTTACACCGGGGAGCTGTTTTTT
size: few; length: 14; V: TRBV6-2/TRBV6-3; J: TRBJ2-1; D: -; CDR3: CASSAGLLYNEQFF; DNA: TGTGCCAGCAGTGCGGGACTGCTATACAATGAGCAGTTCTTC
size: many; length: 13; V: TRBV7-2; J: TRBJ2-7; D: -; CDR3: CASSSNGGYEQYF; DNA: TGTGCCAGCAGCTCCAACGGGGGATACGAGCAGTACTTC
size: -; length: 16; V: TRBV6-6; J: TRBJ2-1; D: TRBD2; CDR3: CASRQAGTSDYNEQFF; DNA: TGTGCCAGCAGACAAGCCGGGACTAGCGATTACAATGAGCAGTTCTTC
size: -; length: 14; V: TRBV18; J: TRBJ1-2; D: -; CDR3: CASSPGGYVYGYTF; DNA: TGTGCCAGCTCACCGGGAGGGTATGTCTATGGCTACACCTTC
size: -; length: 15; V: TRBV11-3; J: TRBJ2-7; D: -; CDR3: CASSLGGGISYEQYF; DNA: TGTGCCAGCAGCTTAGGAGGAGGGATCTCCTACGAGCAGTACTTC
size: few; length: 15; V: TRBV7-6; J: TRBJ1-3; D: -; CDR3: CASSLAWAVGNTIYF; DNA: TGTGCCAGCAGCTTAGCGTGGGCAGTCGGAAACACCATATATTTT
size: many; length: 14; V: TRBV9; J: TRBJ2-3; D: TRBD2; CDR3: CASSPSGSTDTQYF; DNA: TGTGCCAGCAGCCCTAGCGGTTCCACAGATACGCAGTATTTT
size: -; length: 12; V: TRBV24-1; J: TRBJ2-7; D: -; CDR3: CATSDWGAFRYF; DNA: TGTGCCACCAGTGATTGGGGCGCATTTAGGTACTTC
size: -; length: 12; V: TRBV28; J: TRBJ1-1; D: -; CDR3: CASRDSNTEAFF; DNA: TGTGCCAGCAGGGACTCGAACACTGAAGCTTTCTTT
size: -; length: 15; V: TRBV7-9; J: TRBJ2-2; D: -; CDR3: CASSLVGLSAGELFF; DNA: TGTGCCAGCAGCTTAGTTGGACTCTCGGCGGGGGAGCTGTTTTTT
size: once; length: 13; V: TRBV10-1; J: TRBJ2-1; D: TRBD2; CDR3: CASRRAPGGEQFF; DNA: TGCGCCAGCAGGAGGGCTCCGGGGGGTGAGCAGTTCTTC
size: -; length: 14; V: TRBV7-2; J: TRBJ2-5; D: -; CDR3: CASSPLAPQETQYF; DNA: TGTGCCAGCAGCCCCCTAGCGCCGCAAGAGACCCAGTACTTC
size: -; length: 14; V: TRBV6-5; J: TRBJ1-1; D: -; CDR3: CASRPLGRNTEAFF; DNA: TGTGCCAGCAGGCCTCTCGGGAGGAACACTGAAGCTTTCTTT
size: -; length: 15; V: TRBV25-1; J: TRBJ2-5; D: TRBD1; CDR3: CASSEYRGLRETQYF; DNA: TGTGCCAGCAGTGAATACAGGGGGCTTAGAGAGACCCAGTACTTC
size: -; length: 14; V: TRBV11-2; J: TRBJ1-6; D: -; CDR3: CASSSPNSISPLHF; DNA: TGTGCCAGCAGCTCCCCCAATAGCATTTCACCCCTCCACTTT
size: -; length: 16; V: TRBV7-9; J: TRBJ1-5; D: -; CDR3: CASSLWGGIGNQPQHF; DNA: TGTGCCAGCAGCTTATGGGGGGGTATTGGCAATCAGCCCCAGCATTTT
size: -; length: 15; V: TRBV19; J: TRBJ2-5; D: -; CDR3: CASSIGVATQETQYF; DNA: TGTGCCAGTAGTATAGGGGTCGCTACCCAAGAGACCCAGTACTTC
size: -; length: 14; V: TRBV11-2; J: TRBJ2-5; D: -; CDR3: CASSSLGPEETQYF; DNA: TGTGCCAGCAGCTCTCTTGGACCCGAAGAGACCCAGTACTTC
size: once; length: 12; V: TRBV24-1; J: TRBJ2-1; D: -; CDR3: CATSVGGDEQFF; DNA: TGTGCCACCAGTGTAGGGGGAGATGAGCAGTTCTTC
size: -; length: 15; V: TRBV5-1; J: TRBJ1-5; D: -; CDR3: CASSLSGDSNQPQHF; DNA: TGCGCCAGCAGCTTGAGCGGTGATAGCAATCAGCCCCAGCATTTT
size: few; length: 15; V: TRBV29-1; J: TRBJ2-1; D: TRBD1; CDR3: CSVEGTGTVYNEQFF; DNA: TGCAGCGTTGAAGGGACAGGGACTGTCTACAATGAGCAGTTCTTC
size: -; length: 13; V: TRBV18; J: TRBJ1-5; D: -; CDR3: CASSPPTGLPQHF; DNA: TGTGCCAGCTCACCGCCTACAGGGCTGCCCCAGCATTTT
size: -; length: 16; V: TRBV6-2/TRBV6-3; J: TRBJ2-5; D: -; CDR3: CASSQGIRRDGETQYF; DNA: TGTGCCAGCAGCCAGGGTATTAGGCGGGACGGGGAGACCCAGTACTTC
size: few; length: 13; V: TRBV6-2/TRBV6-3; J: TRBJ2-3; D: -; CDR3: CASSRATKSGQYF; DNA: TGTGCCAGCAGTAGGGCCACCAAGTCAGGGCAGTATTTT
size: -; length: 15; V: TRBV19; J: TRBJ1-2; D: -; CDR3: CASSIAQTEAVGYTF; DNA: TGTGCCAGTAGTATAGCCCAGACTGAGGCGGTAGGCTACACCTTC
size: many; length: 14; V: TRBV5-1; J: TRBJ2-2; D: -; CDR3: CASSFDRYTGELFF; DNA: TGCGCCAGCAGCTTCGACAGGTACACCGGGGAGCTGTTTTTT